These T cell receptor beta chains were read from a single sample in a study of a mutant IDH1 vaccine in newly diagnosed glioma. Sequencing used immunoSEQ multiplex PCR; TCRdb keeps in-frame clones, though not all of them. The sample records 50,000 to 65,000 clones, roughly four fifths being singletons. The antigens for these receptors are not known. Sequenced here: PBMCs, sampled from a glioma patient whose treatment included an IDH1 peptide vaccine. Receptors originate from a man aged 30 to 45 with glioma. CDR3s include the opening cysteine and the closing phenylalanine or tryptophan. The order of the fields is V gene, J gene, clone size, D gene, CDR3 protein, CDR3 DNA. The D gene is left open where the match is weak. Size values are once, few and many counts, or a class for expanded clones, and some rows have none.

TRBV27	TRBJ1-5	NA	NA	CASSLLSGGNQPQHF	TGTGCCAGCAGTTTACTCAGTGGGGGCAATCAGCCCCAGCATTTT
TRBV29-1	TRBJ1-2	NA	TRBD1	CSVEIGGGDGYTF	TGCAGCGTTGAAATAGGAGGGGGCGATGGCTACACCTTC
TRBV18	TRBJ2-3	once	TRBD2	CASSPPTSRSTDTQYF	TGTGCCAGCTCACCACCGACTAGCCGAAGCACAGATACGCAGTATTTT
TRBV27	TRBJ1-3	NA	NA	CASSPNSFWASQSSGNTIYF	TGTGCCAGCAGCCCCAACTCGTTTTGGGCCTCACAGAGCTCTGGAAACACCATATATTTT
TRBV7-7	TRBJ1-2	NA	TRBD1	CASIGGFHGYTF	TGTGCCAGCATAGGGGGCTTTCATGGCTACACCTTC
TRBV5-1	TRBJ1-4	NA	NA	CASSHGQEKLFF	TGCGCCAGCAGCCACGGACAGGAAAAACTGTTTTTT
TRBV5-4	TRBJ2-7	NA	TRBD1	CASSTRQGNLLEQYF	TGTGCCAGCAGCACGCGACAGGGAAACCTCCTCGAGCAGTACTTC
TRBV28	TRBJ1-2	NA	TRBD1	CASNSPGQVYGYTF	TGTGCCAGCAACTCCCCCGGACAGGTCTATGGCTACACCTTC
TRBV6-1	TRBJ1-5	NA	NA	CASRGVNQPQHF	TGTGCCAGCAGAGGGGTAAATCAGCCCCAGCATTTT
TRBV23-1	TRBJ2-3	NA	TRBD2	CASSQYGTSPSTDTQYF	TGCGCCAGCAGTCAATACGGGACTAGCCCTAGCACAGATACGCAGTATTTT
TRBV30	TRBJ1-5	few	NA	CAWSEDSNQPQHF	TGTGCCTGGAGTGAGGACAGCAATCAGCCCCAGCATTTT
TRBV5-1	TRBJ1-1	NA	TRBD1	CASSLAMGQGAEAFF	TGCGCCAGCAGCTTGGCCATGGGACAGGGGGCTGAAGCTTTCTTT
TRBV12-2	TRBJ1-3	NA	NA	CASRFVFRGDGNTIYF	TGTGCAAGTCGCTTCGTATTTCGGGGCGACGGAAACACCATATATTTT
TRBV5-4	TRBJ1-1	once	NA	CASSERGTPYQMNTEAFF	TGTGCCAGCAGCGAACGAGGGACACCTTATCAAATGAACACTGAAGCTTTCTTT
TRBV5-5	TRBJ1-5	NA	NA	CASSPRKVSGEPQHF	TGTGCCAGCAGCCCTCGGAAGGTTAGCGGGGAACCCCAGCATTTT
TRBV4-1	TRBJ1-2	NA	NA	CASSQSWNEGESGYTF	TGCGCCAGCAGCCAAAGCTGGAACGAGGGAGAAAGTGGCTACACCTTC
TRBV5-1	TRBJ2-2	NA	NA	CASSLGNRGLNTGELFF	TGCGCCAGCAGCTTGGGGAACAGGGGACTGAACACCGGGGAGCTGTTTTTT
TRBV30	TRBJ1-5	few	TRBD1	CAWSVGAGGKPQHF	TGTGCCTGGAGTGTGGGGGCAGGGGGGAAGCCCCAGCATTTT
TRBV5-1	TRBJ1-1	NA	TRBD1	CASSLAGTGNTEAFF	TGCGCCAGCAGCTTGGCCGGGACAGGTAACACTGAAGCTTTCTTT
TRBV19	TRBJ2-7	NA	NA	CASSIEQGAYEQYF	TGTGCCAGTAGTATCGAACAGGGAGCCTACGAGCAGTACTTC
TRBV5-6	TRBJ1-1	once	NA	CASSLIPAYSRRNTEAFF	TGTGCCAGCAGCTTAATTCCGGCCTATTCCCGTCGAAACACTGAAGCTTTCTTT
TRBV19	TRBJ1-5	NA	TRBD1	CASSPGTGYGQPQHF	TGTGCCAGTAGCCCTGGGACAGGGTACGGGCAGCCCCAGCATTTT
TRBV6-1	TRBJ2-4	NA	NA	CASNESGTAKNIQYF	TGTGCCAGCAACGAATCCGGGACAGCCAAAAACATTCAGTACTTC
TRBV19	TRBJ2-1	few	TRBD1	CASSKGQDGNNEQFF	TGTGCCAGTAGTAAAGGACAGGACGGTAACAATGAGCAGTTCTTC
TRBV5-6	TRBJ1-3	NA	TRBD1	CASTLGSGTGRFSGNTIYF	TGTGCCAGCACCCTGGGGTCCGGGACAGGGCGATTCTCTGGAAACACCATATATTTT
TRBV2	TRBJ1-3	NA	NA	CASPVASGNTIYF	TGTGCCAGCCCTGTTGCTTCTGGAAACACCATATATTTT